Described below is a single TCR beta chain sequence and its context. This clone has a single count. Its antigen is unknown. No much larger clone exists at a distance of one base, and base qualities are not known. For sequencing of the TCRbeta CDR3 region, genomic DNA was extracted from the sorted cells. The immunoSEQ Assay was used for sequencing of TCRbeta CDR3 regions. The source is immuneACCESS, and TCRdb retained only in-frame sequences with V and J called. Part of the clones is not carried over; for the studies checked, unresolved V genes explain less than half of this, and the remainder is unexplained. In all, the sample holds fewer than 15,000 clones, and about 90% of those were seen once. The top ten hold 67% of the sample. This sample stems from a study of OX40 agonist ivuxolimab in advanced cancers. Background for the entire study: Ivuxolimab was an agonistic, fully human IgG2 monoclonal antibody directed against OX40 (CD134), a costimulatory receptor. Partial responses occurred in three dose-escalation patients, of whom one had hepatocellular carcinoma and two had cutaneous melanoma. The purpose of peripheral TCRbeta sequencing was to test whether ivuxolimab changed TCR sequence diversity and led to clonal T-cell expansion. In the dose-escalation cohort, 82.7% of patients were male, and the mean age was roughly 60 years, with a range of roughly 23 to 85. Prior anti-PD-1, anti-PD-L1 or anti-CTLA-4 therapy was permitted, and 40% of dose-escalation patients had received checkpoint inhibitors. Of the approximately 54 patients in dose escalation, about 19 had hepatocellular carcinoma, some 15 had melanoma, 9 had renal cell carcinoma and 9 had head and neck cancer. The paper covers the monotherapy dose-escalation part of the phase I ivuxolimab trial, which included N = 52 patients. Intravenous ivuxolimab was administered to patients every 2 weeks at six dose levels: 0.01, 0.1, 0.3, 1.5, 3 and 10 mg/kg. General study outcomes and caveats: Low levels of normalized T-cell clonal expansion were also seen in some nonresponding patients. Antigen specificity was not determined for the clonally expanded peripheral T cells. Clonal expansion of both CD4+ and CD8+ blood T cells was observed from baseline to week 6 at doses 0.1 to 3.0 mg/kg. In the 0.1-3.0 mg/kg groups, partial responders were among the patients with the lowest normalized peripheral clonal expansion, particularly in CD8+ T cells. After ivuxolimab, expanded clones were on average more numerous among CD8+ T cells than among CD4+ T cells.

CDR1 is given as SGHNT and CDR2 as YENEEA, both from the germline V gene. Trimming leaves V shorter by 3 bases and J shorter by 4 bases, with the junction holding 5 bases beyond the gene matches. Inclusive of the bounding cysteine and phenylalanine, the CDR3 is 15 residues long. The CDR3 DNA has 45 bases and is translated from base 1. Patients with autoimmune disease history or receiving systemic immunosuppression were excluded from the trial. In every dose cohort, peripheral blood was drawn for TCR sequencing at baseline, cycle 4 day 1, and cycle 7 day 1. The samples were taken from a phase I, first-in-human, multicenter, open-label dose-escalation trial of ivuxolimab. Adults with locally advanced or metastatic head and neck squamous cell, hepatocellular, melanoma or renal cell carcinoma were enrolled in the trial. CD4+ and CD8+ T cells were sorted separately from peripheral blood before TCR sequencing.

The source of this sequence is an adult with an advanced solid tumor such as melanoma, head and neck, liver or kidney cancer. Sequences were derived from CD4+ or CD8+ T cells sorted from blood, sampled in a trial of the OX40 agonist ivuxolimab. The V gene is TRBV11-3 and the J gene is TRBJ2-3, with 9 central nucleotides matching TRBD2. The CDR3 has the sequence CASSFGGRAADTQYF. The DNA is as follows: TGTGCCAGCAGCTTCGGCGGGAGGGCCGCAGATACGCAGTATTTT.